Below, 6 T cell receptor beta chains from the same sample are listed, as sequenced in a study of technical replicates of blood from a few donors. TCRdb's table, derived via immunoSEQ multiplex PCR, lists solely in-frame clones and lacks some. The sample holds about 89,000 clones, 94% seen once. Source material: T cells isolated from PBMCs. Source of these receptors: a human donor in good health.

The chain joins TRBV6-5 to TRBJ2-5, with 9 bases fitting TRBD2. The CDR3 length is 15 residues. Germline V gives CDR1 MNHEY, CDR2 SVGAGI. Germline trimming cut 5 bases from V and 3 bases from J; bases unmatched to any gene: 7. Here the CDR3 DNA reads TGTGCCAGCAGTCTGGCTAGCGGGATAAAAGAGACCCAGTACTTC. As protein: CASSLASGIKETQYF.

This rearrangement joins TRBV2 to TRBJ2-2; D call uncertain. This CDR3 comprises 15 residues. V was pared by 6 bases and J by 2 bases, with 13 bases between. CDR1 and CDR2 (germline): SNHLY, FYNNEI. This CDR3 is CASRLSVFNTGELFF. CDR3 DNA: TGTGCCAGCAGGCTGTCGGTGTTTAACACCGGGGAGCTGTTTTTT.

The chain links TRBV11-2 to TRBJ1-1; D gene ambiguous. Germline loops: CDR1 SGHAT, CDR2 FQNNGV. The CDR3 covers 15 residues. Trimming stripped 1 base from V and 5 bases from J, with 14 bases between. CDR3 DNA: TGTGCCAGCAGCTTAGGGTCAGGACTCACAACTGAAGCTTTCTTT. As protein: CASSLGSGLTTEAFF.

The V call is TRBV5-1, the J call TRBJ2-7; maybe TRBD1 (6 bases). The length of the CDR3 is 15 residues. The V gene's germline CDR1 is SGHRS and CDR2 YFSETQ. V was clipped by 4 bases and J by 4 bases, with 18 bases between them. The CDR3 nucleotides read TGCGCCAGCAGCGGCACAGGGTTCGCGACGTACGAGCAGTACTTC. This encodes CASSGTGFATYEQYF.

This chain uses TRBV10-1 with TRBJ2-7; D gene uncertain. CDR1 is WNHNN, CDR2 SYGVQD, per germline (reference sequence). V gave up 0 bases and J gave up 5 bases, with 11 bases separating them. CDR3 length: 14 residues. The CDR3 nucleotides read TGCGCCAGCAGTGAGTCCCCGAGGAAAGACGAGCAGTACTTC. The encoded protein is CASSESPRKDEQYF.

Written as DNA, the CDR3 is TGTGCCAGCTCACCACCGGGACAGGGATTCTACGAGCAGTACTTC. It translates to CASSPPGQGFYEQYF. The chain combines TRBV18 with TRBJ2-7; TRBD1 aligns across 9 bases. The CDR3 extends over 15 amino acids. The V gene's germline CDR1 is KGHSH and CDR2 LQKENI. With 0 bases clipped from V and 3 bases from J, the junction kept 3 bases outside the gene matches.